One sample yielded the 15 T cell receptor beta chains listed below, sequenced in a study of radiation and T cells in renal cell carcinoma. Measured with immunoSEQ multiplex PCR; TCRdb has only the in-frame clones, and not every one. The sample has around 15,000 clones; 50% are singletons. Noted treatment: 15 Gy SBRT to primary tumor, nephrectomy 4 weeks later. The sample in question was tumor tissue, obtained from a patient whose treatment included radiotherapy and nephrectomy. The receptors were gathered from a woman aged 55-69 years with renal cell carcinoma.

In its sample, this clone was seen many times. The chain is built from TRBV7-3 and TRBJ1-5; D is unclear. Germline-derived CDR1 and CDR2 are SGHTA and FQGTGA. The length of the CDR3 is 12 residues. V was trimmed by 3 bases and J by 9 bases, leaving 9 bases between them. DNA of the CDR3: TGTGCCAGCAGCTTCGGAGGGTCGCCCCAGCATTTT. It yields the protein CASSFGGSPQHF.

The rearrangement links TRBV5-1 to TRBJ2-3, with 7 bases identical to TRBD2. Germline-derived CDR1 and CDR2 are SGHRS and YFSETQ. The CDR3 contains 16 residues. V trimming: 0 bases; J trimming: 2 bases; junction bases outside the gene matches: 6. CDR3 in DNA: TGCGCCAGCAGCTTGGCGGCTAGCGGTCCCACAGATACGCAGTATTTT. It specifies CASSLAASGPTDTQYF.

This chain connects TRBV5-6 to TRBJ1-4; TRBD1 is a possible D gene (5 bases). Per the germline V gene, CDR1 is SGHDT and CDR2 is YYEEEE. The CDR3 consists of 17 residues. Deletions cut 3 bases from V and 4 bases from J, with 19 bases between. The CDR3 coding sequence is TGTGCCAGCAGCTCCGCCCGAGGGGAAAGGGGTAATGAAAAACTGTTTTTT. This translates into CASSSARGERGNEKLFF.

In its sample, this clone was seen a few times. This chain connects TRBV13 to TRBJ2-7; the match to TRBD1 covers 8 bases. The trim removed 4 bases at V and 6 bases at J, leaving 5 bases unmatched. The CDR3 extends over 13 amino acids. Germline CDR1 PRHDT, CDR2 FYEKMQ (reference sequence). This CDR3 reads CASSSGTGSEQYF. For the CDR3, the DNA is TGTGCCAGCAGCTCCGGGACAGGCTCCGAGCAGTACTTC.

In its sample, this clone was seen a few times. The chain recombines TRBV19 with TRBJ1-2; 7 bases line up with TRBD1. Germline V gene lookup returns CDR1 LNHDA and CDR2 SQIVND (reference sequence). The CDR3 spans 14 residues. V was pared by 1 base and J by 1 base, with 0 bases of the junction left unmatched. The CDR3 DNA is TGTGCCAGTAGTATAGGGGACAGTAACTATGGCTACACCTTC. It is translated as CASSIGDSNYGYTF. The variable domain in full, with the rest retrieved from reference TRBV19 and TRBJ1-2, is DGGITQSPKYLFRKEGQNVTLSCEQNLNHDAMYWYRQDPGQGLRLIYYSQIVNDFQKGDIAEGYSVSREKKESFPLTVTSAQKNPTAFYLCASSIGDSNYGYTFGSGTRLTVV.

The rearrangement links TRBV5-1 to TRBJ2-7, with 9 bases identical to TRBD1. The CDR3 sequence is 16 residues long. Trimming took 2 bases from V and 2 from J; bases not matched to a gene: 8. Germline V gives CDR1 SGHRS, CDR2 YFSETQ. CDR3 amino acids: CASSLTAGTGTYEQYF. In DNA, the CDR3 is TGCGCCAGCAGCTTAACCGCCGGGACAGGGACCTACGAGCAGTACTTC.

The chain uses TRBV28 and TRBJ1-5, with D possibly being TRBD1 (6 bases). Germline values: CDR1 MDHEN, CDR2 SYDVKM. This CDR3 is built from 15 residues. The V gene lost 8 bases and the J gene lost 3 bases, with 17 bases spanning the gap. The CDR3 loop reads CASVLGGAYNQPQHF. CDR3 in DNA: TGTGCCAGCGTTTTAGGGGGGGCCTACAATCAGCCCCAGCATTTT.

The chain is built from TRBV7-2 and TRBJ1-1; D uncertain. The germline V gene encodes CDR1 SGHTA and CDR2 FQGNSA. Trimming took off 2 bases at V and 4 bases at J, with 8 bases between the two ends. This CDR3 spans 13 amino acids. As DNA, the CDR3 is TGTGCCAGCAGCTTATTGCAGGTCACTGAAGCTTTCTTT. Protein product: CASSLLQVTEAFF.

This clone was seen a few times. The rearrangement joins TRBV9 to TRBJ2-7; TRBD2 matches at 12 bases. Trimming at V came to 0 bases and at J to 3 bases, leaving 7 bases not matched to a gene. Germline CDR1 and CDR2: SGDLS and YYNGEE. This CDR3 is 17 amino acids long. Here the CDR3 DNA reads TGTGCCAGCAGCGTAGGCCCCCCGGGACTAGCGGGCTACGAGCAGTACTTC. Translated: CASSVGPPGLAGYEQYF.

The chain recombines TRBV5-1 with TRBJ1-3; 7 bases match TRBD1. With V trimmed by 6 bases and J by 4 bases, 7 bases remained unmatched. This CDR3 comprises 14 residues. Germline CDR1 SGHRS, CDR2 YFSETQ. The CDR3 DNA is TGCGCCAGCAAGAAGGGGGCCTCCGGAAACACCATATATTTT. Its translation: CASKKGASGNTIYF.

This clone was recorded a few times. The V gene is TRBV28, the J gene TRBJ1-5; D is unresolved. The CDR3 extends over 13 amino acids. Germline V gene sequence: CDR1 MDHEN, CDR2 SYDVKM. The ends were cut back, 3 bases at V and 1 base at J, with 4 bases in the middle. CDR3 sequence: CASSFPSNQPQHF. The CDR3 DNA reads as TGTGCCAGCAGTTTTCCCAGCAATCAGCCCCAGCATTTT.

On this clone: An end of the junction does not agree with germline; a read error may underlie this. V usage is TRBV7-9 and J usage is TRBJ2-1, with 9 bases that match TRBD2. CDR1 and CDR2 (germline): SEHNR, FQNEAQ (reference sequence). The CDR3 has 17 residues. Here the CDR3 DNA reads TGTGTCAGCAGCCTCCTCCAGCGGACTAGCGCTTACAATGAGCAGTTCTTC. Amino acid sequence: CVSSLLQRTSAYNEQFF. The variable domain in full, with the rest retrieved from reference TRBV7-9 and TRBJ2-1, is DTGVSQNPRHKITKRGQNVTFRCDPISEHNRLYWYRQTLGQGPEFLTYFQNEAQLEKSRLLSDRFSAERPKGSFSTLEIQRTEQGDSAMYLCVSSLLQRTSAYNEQFFGPGTRLTVL.

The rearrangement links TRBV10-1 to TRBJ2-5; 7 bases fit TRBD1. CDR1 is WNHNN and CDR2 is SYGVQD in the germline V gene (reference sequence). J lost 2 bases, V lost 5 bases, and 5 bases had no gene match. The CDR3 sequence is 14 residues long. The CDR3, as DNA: TGCGCCAGCAGTCGTGGACAGGCGCAAGAGACCCAGTACTTC. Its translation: CASSRGQAQETQYF.

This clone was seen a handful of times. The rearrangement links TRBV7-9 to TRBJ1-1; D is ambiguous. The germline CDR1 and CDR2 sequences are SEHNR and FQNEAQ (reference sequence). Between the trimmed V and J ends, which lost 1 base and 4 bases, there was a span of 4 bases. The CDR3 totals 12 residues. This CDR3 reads CASSLEPTEAFF. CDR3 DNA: TGTGCCAGCAGCTTAGAACCCACTGAAGCTTTCTTT.

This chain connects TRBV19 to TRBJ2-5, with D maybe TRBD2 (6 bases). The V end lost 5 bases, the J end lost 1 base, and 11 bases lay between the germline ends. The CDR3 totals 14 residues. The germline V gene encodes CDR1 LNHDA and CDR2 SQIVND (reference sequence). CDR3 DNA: TGTGCCAGTAGTGATGGAGGGAGCCAAGAGACCCAGTACTTC. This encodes CASSDGGSQETQYF.